One sample yielded the 20 T cell receptor beta chains listed below, sequenced in a study of cytomegalovirus exposure and HLA in healthy donors. 60 Vbeta and 13 Jbeta primers were used in PCR. Data came from immunoSEQ multiplex PCR; TCRdb stores just in-frame clones and leaves some out. Among some 99,000 clones listed, over 60% were seen once. Sample: PBMCs. Receptors were obtained from a female donor in good health and CMV-seronegative.

The rearrangement uses TRBV7-9 and TRBJ1-2; 7 nucleotides align to TRBD1. The J segment lost 6 bases and the V segment lost 5 bases, leaving 9 bases of the junction unmatched. Germline loops: CDR1 SEHNR, CDR2 FQNEAQ (reference sequence). The CDR3 runs to 14 residues. CDR3 nucleotides: TGTGCCAGCAGCGCTTACAGGGGTTGGGATGGCTACACCTTC. Translation: CASSAYRGWDGYTF.

The chain has TRBV2 and TRBJ2-3; TRBD1 aligns across 7 bases. The CDR3 is made up of 15 amino acids. The junction had 10 bases not matched to a gene; V was cut back by 8 bases and J by 2 bases. Germline V gene sequence: CDR1 SNHLY, CDR2 FYNNEI. The chain's CDR3 is CASGTAHSDTDTQYF. The CDR3 DNA sequence: TGTGCCAGCGGGACAGCCCATAGTGACACAGATACGCAGTATTTT.

The J gene is TRBJ2-2, the V gene TRBV6-5, with TRBD1 matching over 12 bases. The J segment lost 7 bases and the V segment lost 3 bases, leaving 6 bases of the junction unmatched. Germline CDR1 and CDR2: MNHEY and SVGAGI. CDR3 length: 16 amino acids. CDR3 residues: CASSYPGTGGHGELFF. As DNA, the CDR3 is TGTGCCAGCAGTTATCCTGGGACAGGGGGCCACGGGGAGCTGTTTTTT.

The V gene is TRBV4-1, the J gene TRBJ1-4; TRBD1 is a possible D gene (6 bases). This CDR3 is 15 amino acids long. V lost 4 bases and J 7 bases, leaving 16 bases between the germline ends. Germline-derived CDR1 and CDR2 are MGHRA and YSYEKL. For the CDR3, the DNA is TGCGCCAGCAGCCCCAGGGGTTTGATTGTTGAAAAACTGTTTTTT. Translated, it gives CASSPRGLIVEKLFF.

CDR3: CASRLRAAINEKLFF. CDR3 sequence (DNA): TGTGCCAGCAGACTGAGGGCGGCCATTAATGAAAAACTGTTTTTT. The chain couples TRBV2 to TRBJ1-4; unclear D gene. The V and J ends lost 6 bases and 4 bases respectively, with 15 bases between them. Germline CDR1 is SNHLY and CDR2 is FYNNEI. This CDR3 comprises 15 residues.

V usage is TRBV7-2 and J usage is TRBJ2-5, with 8 positions matching TRBD2. The J call could be wrong; TRBJ2-7 is a better fit for the DNA end. CDR1 is SGHTA, CDR2 FQGNSA, per germline. The CDR3 length is 15 residues. The CDR3 region has the DNA TGTGCCAGCAGCTTAGGGGCGGGAGGTCTCTACGAGCAGTACTTC. Its protein is CASSLGAGGLYEQYF.

The chain carries TRBV11-2 and TRBJ2-7; 7 bases fit TRBD1. The trim removed 3 bases at V and 4 bases at J, leaving 9 bases unmatched. CDR1 and CDR2 from the germline V gene are SGHAT and FQNNGV. The CDR3 sequence is 15 residues long. Here the CDR3 reads CASSFFSGTAYEQYF. The CDR3 nucleotides are TGTGCCAGCAGCTTCTTTTCCGGGACAGCATACGAGCAGTACTTC.

The chain has TRBV7-3 and TRBJ2-1; D uncertain. The CDR3 is 14 residues long. The V gene's germline CDR1 is SGHTA and CDR2 FQGTGA. V was pared by 3 bases and J by 7 bases, with 13 bases between. CDR3 sequence: CASSLRAGMNEQFF. CDR3 nucleotides: TGTGCCAGCAGCTTGAGAGCAGGAATGAATGAGCAGTTCTTC. The variable domain in full, with the rest retrieved from reference TRBV7-3 and TRBJ2-1, is GAGVSQTPSNKVTEKGKYVELRCDPISGHTALYWYRQSLGQGPEFLIYFQGTGAADDSGLPNDRFFAVRPEGSVSTLKIQRTERGDSAVYLCASSLRAGMNEQFFGPGTRLTVL.

This clone was recorded a few times. The chain is built from TRBV6-5 and TRBJ2-7; D ambiguous. Germline V gene data show CDR1 as MNHEY and CDR2 as SVGAGI. CDR3 size: 13 residues. Deletions cut 6 bases from V and 2 bases from J, with 11 bases between. The DNA for the CDR3 is TGTGCCAGCAGGAGAGATTTAGCCTACGAGCAGTACTTC. This encodes CASRRDLAYEQYF.

This chain joins TRBV7-9 and TRBJ2-2, with 13 bases that match TRBD2. The V gene's germline CDR1 is SEHNR and CDR2 FQNEAQ (reference sequence). V trimming: 1 base; J trimming: 7 bases; junction bases outside the gene matches: 3. The CDR3 runs to 16 residues. The CDR3 sequence is CASSLGLAGGIGELFF. CDR3 in DNA: TGTGCCAGCAGCTTAGGACTAGCGGGAGGAATCGGGGAGCTGTTTTTT.

The chain employs TRBV2 and TRBJ1-4; D is perhaps TRBD1 (5 bases). V was pared by 8 bases and J by 0 bases, with 13 bases between. This CDR3 is 15 amino acids long. Per the germline V gene, CDR1 is SNHLY and CDR2 is FYNNEI. The CDR3 bases are TGTGCCAGCTTATTTGGGGGGGCAACTAATGAAAAACTGTTTTTT. Protein sequence: CASLFGGATNEKLFF.

The chain couples TRBV2 to TRBJ2-1; no definite D call. From germline, CDR1 is SNHLY and CDR2 FYNNEI. The CDR3 spans 12 residues. V was trimmed by 6 bases and J by 5 bases, leaving 8 bases between them. Here the CDR3 DNA reads TGTGCCAGCAGGGCACCCAACAATGAGCAGTTCTTC. Translating it yields CASRAPNNEQFF.

The chain links TRBV18 to TRBJ2-2; perhaps TRBD2 as D (6 bases). This CDR3 is 15 amino acids long. The germline V gene has CDR1 KGHSH and CDR2 LQKENI. Trimming shortened V by 2 bases and J by 3 bases, and 10 bases separated the two germline ends. CDR3: CASSPWGGDTGELFF. Written as DNA, the CDR3 is TGTGCCAGCTCACCATGGGGAGGCGACACCGGGGAGCTGTTTTTT. The full variable domain, rest sourced from reference TRBV18 and TRBJ2-2, is NAGVMQNPRHLVRRRGQEARLRCSPMKGHSHVYWYRQLPEEGLKFMVYLQKENIIDESGMPKERFSAEFPKEGPSILRIQQVVRGDSAAYFCASSPWGGDTGELFFGEGSRLTVL.

This clone was detected only a few times. This chain links TRBV29-1 with TRBJ2-6, with 7 bases identical to TRBD2. Trimming took 7 bases from V and 2 from J; bases not matched to a gene: 5. The CDR3 consists of 14 residues. Germline V gene lookup returns CDR1 SQVTM and CDR2 ANQGSEA. The CDR3: CSAWGGTGANVLTF. The CDR3 coding sequence is TGCAGCGCCTGGGGGGGGACTGGGGCCAACGTCCTGACTTTC.

The V gene is TRBV28, the J gene TRBJ2-7, with 10 bases matching TRBD1. The length of the CDR3 is 12 residues. The V segment lost 2 bases and the J segment 12 bases; nucleotides outside the gene matches: 4. The germline V gene encodes CDR1 MDHEN and CDR2 SYDVKM. CDR3 coding DNA: TGTGCCAGCAGTTTAAGGGACAGGGGTCTGTACTTC. Protein: CASSLRDRGLYF. The full variable domain, completed using reference TRBV28 and TRBJ2-7, is DVKVTQSSRYLVKRTGEKVFLECVQDMDHENMFWYRQDPGLGLRLIYFSYDVKMKEKGDIPEGYSVSREKKERFSLILESASTNQTSMYLCASSLRDRGLYFGPGTRLTVT.

The chain uses TRBV15 and TRBJ2-1; a possible D gene is TRBD2 (7 bases). In germline, CDR1 is LNHNV, CDR2 YYDKDF (reference sequence). The ends were cut back, 0 bases at V and 10 bases at J, with 19 bases in the middle. The CDR3 totals 16 residues. CDR3 loop: CATSRDTRGATGEQFF. CDR3 sequence (DNA): TGTGCCACCAGCAGAGATACCCGGGGGGCCACGGGGGAGCAGTTCTTC.

The chain carries TRBV29-1 and TRBJ1-1, with TRBD1 matching 7 bases. CDR3 size: 12 residues. The germline V gene has CDR1 SQVTM and CDR2 ANQGSEA. V lost 7 bases to trimming and J lost 1 base; unmatched junction nucleotides: 3. The CDR3 region is CSGGQKNTEAFF. In DNA, the CDR3 is TGCAGCGGGGGACAGAAGAACACTGAAGCTTTCTTT.

The V gene is TRBV10-3, the J gene TRBJ1-1, with D possibly TRBD1 on 5 matching bases. V lost 4 bases to trimming and J lost 0 bases, with 9 bases between them. This CDR3 has 14 amino acids. Germline assignment: CDR1 ENHRY and CDR2 SYGVKD. The CDR3 DNA follows: TGTGCCATCAGTGCGACAGCCATGAACACTGAAGCTTTCTTT. This sequence encodes CAISATAMNTEAFF.

V gene TRBV5-1 combines with J gene TRBJ2-3; D perhaps matches TRBD2 (6 bases). CDR3 length: 15 amino acids. Trimming removed 0 bases at V and 6 bases at J, with 14 bases between. Per germline, CDR1 SGHRS and CDR2 YFSETQ. The CDR3 loop reads CASSLEGGRVDTQYF. The CDR3 region has the DNA TGCGCCAGCAGCTTGGAAGGAGGGCGGGTGGATACGCAGTATTTT.

The chain uses TRBV6-5 and TRBJ2-7; 9 bases match TRBD1. With 4 bases clipped from V and 12 bases from J, the junction kept 19 bases outside the gene matches. The germline V gene has CDR1 MNHEY and CDR2 SVGAGI. The CDR3 contains 16 residues. For the CDR3, the DNA is TGTGCCAGCAGTTTTGAGCCAGGGACAGGGTTTGACGGTATGTACTTC. The encoded protein is CASSFEPGTGFDGMYF.